The 31 T cell receptor beta chains listed next were all sequenced from one sample in a study of CD8 T cells in Susac syndrome. RNA amounts of about 0.45 to 1 ug underwent reverse transcription with random hexamers. Via MiXCR, TCRdb re-called the immunoSEQ multiplex PCR reads, giving one row per CDR3 protein. The sample shows under 200,000 distinct CDR3 sequences, around 90% of them seen only once. Specimen: CD4+ T cells from PBMCs. All receptors derive from a human donor with Susac syndrome.

Only a few counts were recorded for this clonotype. The chain has TRBV2 and TRBJ1-2; maybe TRBD1 (5 bases). Germline CDR1 reads SNHLY; CDR2 reads FYNNEI. The CDR3 length is 13 residues. Trimming shortened V by 4 bases and J by 1 base, and 7 bases separated the two germline ends. DNA of the CDR3: TGTGCCAGCAGTGGGGACCTTAACTATGGCTACACCTTC. Amino acid sequence: CASSGDLNYGYTF.

The rearrangement joins TRBV6-2 or TRBV6-3 to TRBJ2-5; unclear D gene. This CDR3 is 14 amino acids long. Trimming took off 4 bases at V and 6 bases at J, with 15 bases between the two ends. Germline V CDR1 and CDR2: MNHEY, SVGEGT. The chain's CDR3 is CASSSDFRRKTQYF. The CDR3 bases are TGTGCCAGCAGTTCTGATTTTCGGCGGAAGACCCAGTACTTC.

The V call is TRBV5-6, the J call TRBJ2-6; TRBD1 matches 7 bases. V was pared by 4 bases and J by 0 bases, with 10 bases of the junction left unmatched. Germline V lookup: CDR1 SGHDT, CDR2 YYEEEE. The CDR3 contains 18 residues. Here the CDR3 reads CASSVGQLLVSGANVLTF. The CDR3 nucleotides are TGTGCCAGCAGCGTGGGACAGCTCCTCGTCTCTGGGGCCAACGTCCTGACTTTC.

The V and J genes are TRBV30 and TRBJ1-2; 12 bases line up with TRBD1. The length of the CDR3 is 14 residues. The V gene end was trimmed by 1 base and the J gene end by 6 bases; junction bases not matched to a gene: 3. Germline V gene data show CDR1 as GTSNPN and CDR2 as SVGIG (reference sequence). The CDR3 reads CAWSGDRGLHGYTF. The CDR3 coding sequence is TGTGCCTGGAGTGGGGACAGGGGGCTACATGGCTACACCTTC.

The gene calls are TRBV20-1 and TRBJ2-5; 11 bases are shared with TRBD2. Germline CDR1 reads DFQATT; CDR2 reads SNEGSKA (reference sequence). V gave up 6 bases and J gave up 1 base; unmatched junction bases: 13. This CDR3 region has 17 residues. The CDR3 DNA follows: TGCAGTGCCAGACTAGCGGGGAAGGGCAGGCTCCAAGAGACCCAGTACTTC. Encoded protein: CSARLAGKGRLQETQYF.

The chain links TRBV20-1 to TRBJ1-6; maybe TRBD1 (5 bases). Germline CDR1 DFQATT, CDR2 SNEGSKA (reference sequence). The CDR3 runs 16 residues. Trimming cost V 0 bases and J 3 bases, with 12 bases left between them. In DNA, the CDR3 is TGCAGTGCTAGAGATTCCGGGGGACTCTATAATTCACCCCTCCACTTT. Translated, it gives CSARDSGGLYNSPLHF.

This clonotype came up once. The rearrangement uses TRBV28 and TRBJ1-5; a possible D gene is TRBD1 (6 bases). V was pared by 8 bases and J by 6 bases, with 11 bases between. The CDR3 runs to 12 residues. Germline V gene data show CDR1 as MDHEN and CDR2 as SYDVKM. CDR3 residues: CASYRVGQPQHF. In nucleotides, the CDR3 is TGTGCCAGCTACAGGGTAGGTCAGCCCCAGCATTTT.

The gene calls are TRBV28 and TRBJ2-5; TRBD1 is a possible D gene (6 bases). V lost 3 bases and J lost 4, with 12 bases in between. Germline CDR1 and CDR2: MDHEN and SYDVKM. The CDR3 runs 14 residues. CDR3 in amino acids: CASSFGQYRETQYF. CDR3 coding DNA: TGTGCCAGCAGTTTTGGACAGTATAGAGAGACCCAGTACTTC. Drawing the rest from reference TRBV28 and TRBJ2-5, the complete variable domain is DVKVTQSSRYLVKRTGEKVFLECVQDMDHENMFWYRQDPGLGLRLIYFSYDVKMKEKGDIPEGYSVSREKKERFSLILESASTNQTSMYLCASSFGQYRETQYFGPGTRLLVL.

The rearrangement joins TRBV20-1 to TRBJ1-6; 9 bases fit TRBD1. V was clipped by 3 bases and J by 10 bases; unmatched bases: 10. This CDR3 is built from 15 residues. Germline V CDR1 and CDR2: DFQATT, SNEGSKA (reference sequence). This chain's CDR3 is CSARTGGGLRSPLHF. The CDR3 DNA sequence: TGCAGTGCTAGGACAGGGGGTGGTTTGAGGTCACCCCTCCACTTT.

This clonotype was seen a single time. The chain combines TRBV18 with TRBJ1-1; TRBD1 matches 7 bases. The CDR3 has 14 amino acids. J gave up 0 bases and V 6 bases, and 4 bases lay outside the gene matches. Germline V gene sequence: CDR1 KGHSH, CDR2 LQKENI. CDR3 residues: CASSQDRLNTEAFF. CDR3 DNA sequence: TGTGCCAGCTCGCAGGACAGGCTGAACACTGAAGCTTTCTTT.

This clonotype appeared a single time. The chain is built from TRBV20-1 and TRBJ1-2; unclear D gene. CDR3 length equals 12 residues. Germline V gene lookup returns CDR1 DFQATT and CDR2 SNEGSKA (reference sequence). This CDR3 is CSVERVAYGYTF. The CDR3 bases are TGCAGCGTCGAAAGGGTTGCCTATGGCTACACCTTC.

This chain joins TRBV7-8 and TRBJ2-3; D is uncertain. The CDR3 runs 13 residues. Germline assignment: CDR1 SGHVS and CDR2 FQNEAQ. The V end was cut by 2 bases, the J end by 2 bases, with 5 bases between. CDR3 coding DNA: TGTGCCAGCAGCTTATACTTCACAGATACGCAGTATTTT. The encoded protein is CASSLYFTDTQYF.

This chain connects TRBV3-1 to TRBJ2-5; D is unresolved. Trimming pared 4 bases from V and 5 bases from J, leaving 8 bases between. Germline V gene data show CDR1 as LGHDT and CDR2 as YNNKEL (reference sequence). The CDR3 consists of 12 residues. CDR3 in amino acids: CASSRWSETQYF. The CDR3, as DNA: TGTGCCAGCAGCCGATGGTCGGAGACCCAGTACTTC.

The rearrangement joins TRBV2 to TRBJ2-5, with D unresolved. The CDR3 loop spans 13 amino acids. V lost 1 base and J lost 2, with 5 bases in between. Germline CDR1 SNHLY, CDR2 FYNNEI. The CDR3 DNA is TGTGCCAGCAGTGAAGAGATACAAGAGACCCAGTACTTC. Residues: CASSEEIQETQYF.

This clonotype was detected only once. The V and J genes are TRBV6-5 and TRBJ1-2; D perhaps matches TRBD1 (6 bases). The CDR3 contains 15 residues. V was clipped by 2 bases and J by 4 bases, with 14 bases between them. The germline V gene has CDR1 MNHEY and CDR2 SVGAGI. CDR3 in DNA: TGTGCCAGCAGTTACCAATTTACAGGGATCTATGGCTACACCTTC. It translates to CASSYQFTGIYGYTF.

The rearrangement links TRBV18 to TRBJ2-7; the D is unclear. Trimming removed 2 bases from V and 1 base from J, with 9 bases in between. CDR3 length: 14 residues. The germline CDR1 and CDR2 sequences are KGHSH and LQKENI. The CDR3 DNA sequence: TGTGCCAGCTCACCAGTTGTCCTTTCCTACGAGCAGTACTTC. Protein sequence: CASSPVVLSYEQYF.

The CDR3 loop reads CASRTSGSEYTEAFF. CDR3 coding DNA: TGTGCCAGCAGGACGTCAGGTAGTGAGTACACTGAAGCTTTCTTT. The V gene is TRBV12-3 or TRBV12-4, the J gene TRBJ1-1; D unclear. Trimming cost V 6 bases and J 3 bases, with 17 bases left between them. The CDR3 consists of 15 residues.

This clonotype was recorded only once. The rearrangement links TRBV6-2 or TRBV6-3 to TRBJ2-1; 11 positions match TRBD2. This CDR3 has 16 amino acids. With 6 bases clipped from V and 7 bases from J, the junction kept 11 bases outside the gene matches. Per germline, CDR1 MNHEY and CDR2 SVGEGT. CDR3 nucleotides: TGTGCCAGCAGCCCACTTAGCGGGAGGGGAGTAAATGAGCAGTTCTTC. It is translated as CASSPLSGRGVNEQFF.

The CDR3 here is CSARQAIVNSNQPQHF. In DNA form, the CDR3 reads TGCAGTGCTCGACAGGCGATCGTCAATAGCAATCAGCCCCAGCATTTT. This chain connects TRBV20-1 to TRBJ1-5; maybe TRBD1 (6 bases). The V end was cut by 5 bases, the J end by 0 bases, with 17 bases between. The CDR3 is made up of 16 amino acids. The germline CDR1 and CDR2 sequences are DFQATT and SNEGSKA (reference sequence).

V is TRBV29-1 and J is TRBJ2-1; TRBD2 aligns across 10 bases. The CDR3 is 16 residues long. CDR1 and CDR2 (germline): SQVTM, ANQGSEA. V dropped 2 bases and J dropped 0; count of bases not matched to a gene: 4. In DNA form, the CDR3 reads TGCAGCGTTGAACCACTAGCGGGGACCTCCTACAATGAGCAGTTCTTC. It is translated as CSVEPLAGTSYNEQFF.

The chain uses TRBV20-1 and TRBJ2-7; D is possibly TRBD1 or TRBD2 (5 bases each). Trimming cost V 6 bases and J 6 bases, with 18 bases left between them. The CDR3 has 13 residues. Per the germline V gene, CDR1 is DFQATT and CDR2 is SNEGSKA (reference sequence). This CDR3 reads CSAKPGPSAEQYF. CDR3 DNA sequence: TGCAGTGCAAAACCGGGACCGTCTGCCGAGCAGTACTTC.

CDR3 bases: TGCAGTGCTAGACAGGGTGATCAGCCCCAGCATTTT. Protein: CSARQGDQPQHF. V and J are TRBV20-1 and TRBJ1-5, with a weak D call TRBD1 (5 bases). Germline V lookup: CDR1 DFQATT, CDR2 SNEGSKA (reference sequence). Trimming took 2 bases from V and 5 from J, leaving 7 bases between them. The CDR3 is 12 amino acids.

This chain uses TRBV11-2 with TRBJ2-3, with TRBD1 matching over 10 bases. Unmatched junction bases numbered 1, after V lost 5 bases and J lost 5 bases. This CDR3 has 13 residues. Looked up from germline, CDR1 is SGHAT and CDR2 is FQNNGV. In DNA form, the CDR3 reads TGTGCCAGCAGCCGGGACAGGGGAGATACGCAGTATTTT. This sequence encodes CASSRDRGDTQYF.

CDR3 bases: TGTGCCAGCAGCGTTGAGCGGGAGGCAGAAAACAATGAGCAGTTCTTC. Amino acid sequence: CASSVEREAENNEQFF. The V call is TRBV9, the J call TRBJ2-1; 9 bases agree with TRBD2. V lost 2 bases and J lost 5; bases outside the gene matches: 8. CDR1 is SGDLS and CDR2 is YYNGEE in the germline V gene. The CDR3 totals 16 residues.

The chain couples TRBV12-3 or TRBV12-4 to TRBJ2-2, with D perhaps TRBD1 (5 bases). The CDR3 runs to 13 residues. V lost 1 base to trimming and J lost 13 bases, with 13 bases between them. CDR3 residues: CASSLGQPGWLFF. CDR3 bases: TGTGCCAGCAGTTTAGGACAGCCCGGATGGCTGTTTTTT.

This clonotype was detected once. The V call is TRBV5-1, the J call TRBJ2-5; D may be TRBD1 (7 bases). CDR1 and CDR2 (germline): SGHRS, YFSETQ. This CDR3 is 14 amino acids long. The V end was cut by 4 bases, the J end by 5 bases, with 15 bases between. The CDR3 protein is CASSGGGVGETQYF. CDR3 coding DNA: TGCGCCAGCAGCGGAGGGGGCGTGGGGGAGACCCAGTACTTC.

This clonotype occurred a few times. The chain uses TRBV5-1 and TRBJ2-4; 9 bases are shared with TRBD2. V dropped 3 bases and J dropped 9; count of bases not matched to a gene: 10. CDR1 and CDR2 from the germline V gene are SGHRS and YFSETQ. The CDR3 contains 15 residues. CDR3 in amino acids: CASSSSTSGSGIQYF. The CDR3 DNA reads TGCGCCAGCAGCTCATCGACTAGCGGATCGGGCATTCAGTACTTC.

The rearrangement links TRBV13 to TRBJ2-2; D unresolved. V gave up 3 bases and J gave up 6 bases, with 5 bases separating them. Germline CDR1 reads PRHDT; CDR2 reads FYEKMQ (reference sequence). The CDR3 is 12 residues long. DNA of the CDR3: TGTGCCAGCAGCTTGAGGTCCGGGGAGCTGTTTTTT. It specifies CASSLRSGELFF. Full variable domain (remainder filled in from reference TRBV13 and TRBJ2-2): AAGVIQSPRHLIKEKRETATLKCYPIPRHDTVYWYQQGPGQDPQFLISFYEKMQSDKGSIPDRFSAQQFSDYHSELNMSSLELGDSALYFCASSLRSGELFFGEGSRLTVL.

The chain uses TRBV10-3 and TRBJ1-3, with D maybe TRBD1 (5 bases). The CDR3 spans 13 residues. V lost 7 bases and J 4 bases, leaving 11 bases between the germline ends. CDR1 and CDR2 (germline): ENHRY, SYGVKD. CDR3 in DNA: TGTGCCATCACTCAGGGCTCAGGAAACACCATATATTTT. Translating gives CAITQGSGNTIYF.

The chain carries TRBV11-3 and TRBJ2-7; no firm D call. The V gene's germline CDR1 is SGHNT and CDR2 YENEEA. V lost 0 bases and J 3 bases, leaving 6 bases between the germline ends. The CDR3 has 13 amino acids. In DNA, the CDR3 is TGTGCCAGCAGCTTAGACAGAAACTACGAGCAGTACTTC. Translation: CASSLDRNYEQYF.

The V gene is TRBV11-2, the J gene TRBJ1-1; D call uncertain. Trimming took off 5 bases at V and 6 bases at J, with 13 bases between the two ends. CDR3 length equals 13 residues. The V gene's germline CDR1 is SGHAT and CDR2 FQNNGV. In DNA form, the CDR3 reads TGTGCCAGCAGCCTGAAAATAAATGCTGAAGCTTTCTTT. Translating gives CASSLKINAEAFF.